The present entry profiles one T cell receptor beta chain with its context. The antigen remains unidentified. The source of the sample is a study of response to subunit inactivated influenza vaccine. Study results and limitations: T cells newly recruited by each seasonal influenza vaccination are few, the authors suggested.

Germline CDR1 and CDR2: MDHEN and SYDVKM. The CDR3 runs to 14 residues. The germline V and J ends were trimmed by 6 bases and 9 bases, with 18 bases remaining between them. MiXCR, applied by TCRdb to the RT-PCR reads, yields one record per CDR3 protein. The table has 630,000 or so distinct CDR3 sequences, 15% to 19% seen once. The sequenced sample was PBMCs from blood, obtained 12 days after vaccination. This TCR derives from a man aged 45 to 65 who received an inactivated influenza vaccine. V and J are TRBV28 and TRBJ2-1, with D perhaps TRBD2 (6 bases). CDR3 bases: TGTGCCAGCAGAGGGGTGGGACTTCATTCTGAGCAGTTCTTC. Its translation is CASRGVGLHSEQFF.